Below are 30 T cell receptor beta chains sequenced from a single sample in a study of CD8+ T cells in alopecia areata. Indicated treatment: oral pan-JAK inhibitor, 5-10 mg twice daily. Extracted RNA was reverse transcribed, and the resulting cDNA served as sequencing template. This table comes from immunoSEQ multiplex PCR, and its TCRdb copy is limited to in-frame clones, with some not included. The repertoire consists of 140,000 to 150,000 clones, with about 59% occurring once and the leading ten covering 15%. Here the sequenced sample was CD8+ T cells sorted from blood, taken at week 4, from a patient treated with tofacitinib. All receptors come from a human donor with alopecia areata.

This chain joins TRBV5-4 and TRBJ2-2, with D perhaps TRBD1 (5 bases). The CDR3 spans 15 residues. V lost 1 base and J lost 0, with 7 bases in between. Germline assignment: CDR1 SGHNT and CDR2 YYREEE (reference sequence). CDR3 nucleotides: TGTGCCAGCAGCTTGAAAGGGGCGAACACCGGGGAGCTGTTTTTT. Protein product: CASSLKGANTGELFF.

This clone was counted only a few times. V gene TRBV4-1 combines with J gene TRBJ1-2, with no clear D. Trimming took off 3 bases at V and 7 bases at J, with 9 bases between the two ends. The CDR3 extends over 12 amino acids. CDR1 MGHRA and CDR2 YSYEKL come from the germline V gene. The CDR3 region has the DNA TGCGCCAGCAGCCAGAAAAATCGTGGCTACACCTTC. It encodes CASSQKNRGYTF.

V and J are TRBV13 and TRBJ2-5; D is unresolved. The CDR3 covers 11 residues. Germline V lookup: CDR1 PRHDT, CDR2 FYEKMQ (reference sequence). The ends were cut back, 1 base at V and 5 bases at J, with 2 bases in the middle. CDR3: CASSLVETQYF. The CDR3 DNA is TGTGCCAGCAGCTTAGTGGAGACCCAGTACTTC.

The CDR3 sequence: CAWNRGQGASPLHF. In DNA, the CDR3 is TGTGCCTGGAACCGTGGACAGGGTGCTTCACCCCTCCACTTT. The rearrangement joins TRBV30 to TRBJ1-6; 8 positions agree with TRBD1. This CDR3 has 14 residues. Germline V gene data show CDR1 as GTSNPN and CDR2 as SVGIG (reference sequence). The V and J ends lost 4 bases and 9 bases, in that order; junction bases with no gene match: 8.

The chain has TRBV13 and TRBJ2-3; D perhaps matches TRBD2 (5 bases). Germline CDR1 reads PRHDT; CDR2 reads FYEKMQ (reference sequence). This CDR3 comprises 14 residues. With 5 bases removed from V and 5 bases from J, the gap between germline ends came to 14 bases. This chain's CDR3 is CASSPGGAEDTQYF. The CDR3 nucleotides read TGTGCCAGCAGCCCCGGCGGAGCGGAAGATACGCAGTATTTT.

This clone was counted once. The V and J genes are TRBV23-1 and TRBJ2-4, with D perhaps TRBD1 (6 bases). TRBV23-1 qualifies as an ORF whose function is uncertain. The CDR3 covers 14 residues. Trimming took 9 bases from V and 4 from J, leaving 16 bases between them. CDR3 sequence: CARHRSGQKNIQYF. For the CDR3, the DNA is TGCGCCAGGCACCGCTCTGGACAGAAAAACATTCAGTACTTC.

The chain carries TRBV27 and TRBJ1-4, with D possibly matching TRBD1 (6 bases). V gave up 5 bases and J gave up 4 bases, with 14 bases separating them. CDR3 length: 15 amino acids. Germline V gives CDR1 MNHEY, CDR2 SMNVEV (reference sequence). DNA of the CDR3: TGTGCCAGCAGTCCATTTGGGGGCAGTAATGAAAAACTGTTTTTT. This sequence encodes CASSPFGGSNEKLFF.

This clone was recorded only once. The CDR3 region is CACQTGGTEAFF. CDR3 in DNA: TGTGCCTGTCAAACAGGGGGCACTGAAGCTTTCTTT. V usage is TRBV30 and J usage is TRBJ1-1; 8 bases match TRBD1. Germline trimming cut 6 bases from V and 4 bases from J; bases unmatched to any gene: 4. Germline V gives CDR1 GTSNPN, CDR2 SVGIG (reference sequence). There are 12 residues in the CDR3.

This clone was observed a few times. In DNA form, the CDR3 reads TGTGCCAGCAGCCCCTTGGTGGGGACTGAAGCTTTCTTT. Its protein is CASSPLVGTEAFF. The V gene is TRBV7-8, the J gene TRBJ1-1; D is uncertain. Germline V lookup: CDR1 SGHVS, CDR2 FQNEAQ. Trimming shortened V by 5 bases and J by 5 bases, and 12 bases separated the two germline ends. CDR3 length: 13 amino acids.

The chain couples TRBV27 to TRBJ1-6; 7 positions match TRBD1. CDR3 size: 14 residues. V was clipped by 5 bases and J by 8 bases; unmatched bases: 6. The germline CDR1 and CDR2 sequences are MNHEY and SMNVEV (reference sequence). CDR3 protein: CASSAGQAYSPLHF. The CDR3 nucleotides read TGTGCCAGCAGTGCAGGACAGGCCTATTCACCCCTCCACTTT.

This clone occurred once. The rearrangement joins TRBV6-5 to TRBJ2-1; D is ambiguous. Per the germline V gene, CDR1 is MNHEY and CDR2 is SVGAGI. The CDR3 totals 15 residues. Trimming removed 2 bases at V and 7 bases at J, with 15 bases between. The CDR3 here is CASSYPTTGRNEQFF. DNA for the CDR3: TGTGCCAGCAGTTACCCTACGACGGGTCGGAATGAGCAGTTCTTC.

This clone was seen a handful of times. V usage is TRBV30 and J usage is TRBJ2-1, with TRBD1 identical over 8 bases. After removal of 7 bases from V and 4 bases from J, the junction contained 9 bases not matched to a gene. The CDR3 has 14 residues. From germline, CDR1 is GTSNPN and CDR2 SVGIG (reference sequence). The CDR3 protein is CAFNPGQVYNEQFF. In DNA, the CDR3 is TGTGCCTTTAATCCGGGACAGGTATACAATGAGCAGTTCTTC. Complete variable domain (other parts from reference TRBV30 and TRBJ2-1): SQTIHQWPATLVQPVGSPLSLECTVEGTSNPNLYWYRQAAGRGLQLLFYSVGIGQISSEVPQNLSASRPQDRQFILSSKKLLLSDSGFYLCAFNPGQVYNEQFFGPGTRLTVL.

The V call is TRBV16, the J call TRBJ2-7; no firm D call. The CDR3 contains 11 residues. The ends were cut back, 4 bases at V and 0 bases at J, with 1 base in the middle. Germline V gives CDR1 KGHSY, CDR2 FQNENV. CDR3 loop: CASSPSYEQYF. DNA of the CDR3: TGTGCCAGCAGCCCCTCCTACGAGCAGTACTTC.

This clone was picked up one time. This chain joins TRBV30 and TRBJ2-7, with D possibly TRBD1 on 6 matching bases. From germline, CDR1 is GTSNPN and CDR2 SVGIG (reference sequence). CDR3 size: 14 residues. Deletions cut 0 bases from V and 4 bases from J, with 13 bases between. The CDR3 bases are TGTGCCTGGAGTGTAAGGGCAGGGGTGTACGAGCAGTACTTC. Its protein is CAWSVRAGVYEQYF.

The chain carries TRBV4-1 and TRBJ2-5, with D perhaps matching TRBD1 (6 bases). Trimming left V 2 bases short and J 1 base short, with 11 bases between. The CDR3 totals 15 residues. Germline V gene data show CDR1 as MGHRA and CDR2 as YSYEKL. The CDR3 sequence: CASSQSGHFQETQYF. In DNA form, the CDR3 reads TGCGCCAGCAGCCAATCGGGACACTTCCAAGAGACCCAGTACTTC.

This clone was recorded a few times. The V call is TRBV4-2, the J call TRBJ2-3; 9 bases agree with TRBD2. Unmatched junction bases numbered 8, after V lost 3 bases and J lost 4 bases. The CDR3 has 16 residues. Germline V gene lookup returns CDR1 LGHNA and CDR2 YNFKEQ. The CDR3 DNA follows: TGTGCCAGCAGCCAGCTGACTAGCGGTCCAGCAGATACGCAGTATTTT. Its protein is CASSQLTSGPADTQYF.

This clone was found a few times. The J gene is TRBJ2-3, the V gene TRBV10-3; D tentatively fits TRBD1 or TRBD2 (5 bases each). Germline V gene lookup returns CDR1 ENHRY and CDR2 SYGVKD. V lost 2 bases to trimming and J lost 11 bases, with 17 bases between them. The CDR3 is 14 amino acids. The CDR3 sequence: CAISETGGSEGQYF. The DNA of the CDR3 is TGTGCCATCAGTGAGACTGGGGGTAGTGAAGGGCAGTATTTT.

V and J are TRBV25-1 and TRBJ2-2; D gene ambiguous. This CDR3 is built from 14 residues. V was trimmed by 1 base and J by 5 bases, leaving 8 bases between them. Germline CDR1 reads MGHDK; CDR2 reads SYGVNS. CDR3 loop: CASSELEVTGELFF. The CDR3 DNA sequence: TGTGCCAGCAGTGAATTAGAAGTTACCGGGGAGCTGTTTTTT.

The V gene is TRBV30, the J gene TRBJ1-2, with unresolved D. The germline V gene has CDR1 GTSNPN and CDR2 SVGIG (reference sequence). This CDR3 region has 13 residues. With 4 bases removed from V and 4 bases from J, the gap between germline ends came to 13 bases. The CDR3 loop is CAWTITEGYGYTF. The CDR3 DNA follows: TGTGCCTGGACGATTACCGAGGGCTATGGCTACACCTTC.

V usage is TRBV4-1 and J usage is TRBJ2-5, with D unclear. V was trimmed by 1 base and J by 2 bases, leaving 5 bases between them. This CDR3 contains 13 residues. The germline CDR1 and CDR2 sequences are MGHRA and YSYEKL. The CDR3 DNA reads TGCGCCAGCAGCCAAGCGCTGCAAGAGACCCAGTACTTC. Encoded protein: CASSQALQETQYF.

The chain employs TRBV6-5 and TRBJ2-2, with D perhaps given as TRBD1 or TRBD2 (5 bases each). This CDR3 is built from 13 residues. The ends were cut back, 2 bases at V and 10 bases at J, with 11 bases in the middle. Germline V gene data show CDR1 as MNHEY and CDR2 as SVGAGI. The CDR3 is CASSYVPGLELFF. The CDR3 nucleotides are TGTGCCAGCAGTTACGTCCCGGGGCTGGAGCTGTTTTTT.

This clone was seen more than once but under ten times. This sequence joins TRBV7-9 and TRBJ1-2; tentatively, D is TRBD1 (6 bases). V gave up 5 bases and J gave up 4 bases, with 14 bases separating them. The CDR3 is made up of 14 amino acids. CDR1 is SEHNR and CDR2 is FQNEAQ in the germline V gene (reference sequence). The CDR3, as DNA: TGTGCCAGCAGCGTCAAACAGGGACCCTATGGCTACACCTTC. It specifies CASSVKQGPYGYTF.

This clone was counted between two and nine times. This chain links TRBV6-6 with TRBJ2-4; D might be TRBD1 (6 bases). The germline V gene encodes CDR1 MNHNY and CDR2 SVGAGI (reference sequence). The ends were cut back, 4 bases at V and 0 bases at J, with 13 bases in the middle. This CDR3 comprises 16 residues. The CDR3 sequence is CASSFPDSGAKNIQYF. The DNA of the CDR3 is TGTGCCAGCAGTTTCCCGGACAGTGGAGCCAAAAACATTCAGTACTTC.

The V gene is TRBV5-6, the J gene TRBJ2-7; 10 bases align to TRBD2. The J segment lost 9 bases and the V segment lost 0 bases, leaving 12 bases of the junction unmatched. Per germline, CDR1 SGHDT and CDR2 YYEEEE. The CDR3 is 16 residues long. CDR3 in DNA: TGTGCCAGCAGCTTGGAACTAGCGGGGCCACTCGACGCGCAGTACTTC. Encoded protein: CASSLELAGPLDAQYF.

The chain combines TRBV2 with TRBJ2-7; D call uncertain. The V end lost 8 bases, the J end lost 6 bases, and 11 bases lay between the germline ends. From germline, CDR1 is SNHLY and CDR2 FYNNEI. The CDR3 has 11 residues. The CDR3 loop is CASGFSTEQYF. The CDR3 coding sequence is TGTGCCAGCGGTTTTTCAACCGAGCAGTACTTC.

V usage is TRBV27 and J usage is TRBJ2-6; tentatively, D is TRBD1 or TRBD2 (5 bases each). CDR3 length: 14 amino acids. The V gene lost 4 bases and the J gene lost 4 bases, with 8 bases spanning the gap. Looked up from germline, CDR1 is MNHEY and CDR2 is SMNVEV (reference sequence). CDR3 nucleotides: TGTGCCAGCAGTTGGGGGTCAGGGGCCAACGTCCTGACTTTC. Translated, it gives CASSWGSGANVLTF.

The CDR3 is CAWSLTGLNYGYTF. CDR3 DNA sequence: TGTGCCTGGTCCCTAACAGGGCTCAACTATGGCTACACCTTC. The chain couples TRBV30 to TRBJ1-2; D might be TRBD1 (6 bases). Germline V CDR1 and CDR2: GTSNPN, SVGIG (reference sequence). The CDR3 totals 14 residues. Trimming left V 5 bases short and J 2 bases short, with 15 bases between.

V is TRBV27 and J is TRBJ1-6; perhaps TRBD1 as D (6 bases). The ends were cut back, 1 base at V and 8 bases at J, with 12 bases in the middle. Germline CDR1 MNHEY, CDR2 SMNVEV (reference sequence). This CDR3 is built from 15 residues. The chain's CDR3 is CASSLYSAGDSPLHF. The CDR3 DNA reads TGTGCCAGCAGTTTATATTCCGCAGGGGATTCACCCCTCCACTTT.

This clone was recorded only once. The rearrangement uses TRBV6-5 and TRBJ2-2, with D tentatively TRBD1 (5 bases). CDR3 length: 14 residues. Trimming cost V 2 bases and J 4 bases, with 8 bases left between them. CDR1 and CDR2 from the germline V gene are MNHEY and SVGAGI. The CDR3 sequence is CASSYGRATGELFF. The CDR3 nucleotides read TGTGCCAGCAGTTACGGCAGGGCCACCGGGGAGCTGTTTTTT.

The chain links TRBV7-8 to TRBJ2-3; 9 nucleotides match TRBD2. The germline V gene has CDR1 SGHVS and CDR2 FQNEAQ. V trimming: 0 bases; J trimming: 5 bases; junction bases outside the gene matches: 18. This CDR3 is 20 amino acids long. The CDR3 DNA reads TGTGCCAGCAGCTTAGCCCTTAGAGTGACTAGCGGTGTTATCCTAGATACGCAGTATTTT. It specifies CASSLALRVTSGVILDTQYF.